The entry below gives a single T cell receptor (beta chain) sequence along with its context. Its antigen is still unknown. These data belong to a study of siplizumab effects on memory and regulatory T cells. Germline loops: CDR1 SGHRS, CDR2 YFSETQ. This CDR3 is 14 amino acids long. The trim removed 4 bases at V and 7 bases at J, leaving 5 bases unmatched. Libraries were prepared by immunoSEQ multiplex PCR; TCRdb keeps only in-frame clonotypes and omits some of them. The profile shows under 150,000 clones, around 94% of them singletons. Whole-study results and caveats: The authors did not confirm suppressive function in proliferating Tregs from siplizumab cultures.

The sequence was obtained from a human donor in good health. Sequencing was done on a sample of non-Treg CD4+ T cells sorted from blood. The rearrangement links TRBV5-1 to TRBJ1-4; TRBD1 agrees at 9 bases. CDR3 in DNA: TGCGCCAGCAGCGAGGGACAGGGCGGTGAAAAACTGTTTTTT. Its translation is CASSEGQGGEKLFF.